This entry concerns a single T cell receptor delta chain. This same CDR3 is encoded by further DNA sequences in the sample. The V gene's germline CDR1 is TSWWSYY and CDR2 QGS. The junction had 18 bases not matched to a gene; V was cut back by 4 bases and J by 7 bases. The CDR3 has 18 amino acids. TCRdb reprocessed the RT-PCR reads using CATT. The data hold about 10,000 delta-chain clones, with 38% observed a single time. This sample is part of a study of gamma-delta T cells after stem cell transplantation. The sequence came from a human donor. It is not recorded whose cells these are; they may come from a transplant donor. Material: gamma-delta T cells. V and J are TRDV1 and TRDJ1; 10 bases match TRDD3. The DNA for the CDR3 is TGTGCTCTTGGGGGAGAGTATACGAATTGGGGGATACCTGGTAAACTCATCTTT. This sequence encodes CALGGEYTNWGIPGKLIF.